This T cell receptor beta chain was profiled in a study of response to subunit inactivated influenza vaccine. MiXCR was run by TCRdb on the RT-PCR reads, yielding one entry per CDR3 protein. The sample records 550,000 to 800,000 distinct CDR3 sequences, less than 20% being singletons. Germline V lookup: CDR1 SGHRS, CDR2 YFSETQ. V lost 0 bases and J 5 bases, leaving 17 bases between the germline ends. The CDR3 covers 16 residues. Sequencing was performed on PBMCs from blood, taken 11 to 12 days after vaccination. This receptor was taken from a man aged 50 or older who received an inactivated influenza vaccine. V is TRBV5-1 and J is TRBJ2-5; D may be TRBD1 (5 bases). Here the CDR3 reads CASSLANPGKGETQYF. The CDR3 DNA is TGCGCCAGCAGCTTGGCCAATCCAGGGAAAGGGGAGACCCAGTACTTC.